This T cell receptor (beta chain) was obtained from a study of spatial heterogeneity in lung cancer (dated 2019 in TCRdb). Looking at the study overall: Beta-chain transcripts were consistently detected in greater numbers than alpha-chain transcripts, which likely reflected higher beta-chain transcript abundance. The study linked features of the TCR repertoire to counts of nonsynonymous mutations, which were determined by whole-exome sequencing of tumor tissue. In non-small cell lung cancer, the study quantitatively compared TCR alpha and beta repertoires across several tumor regions, matched nontumor lung, and blood. At surgery, both alpha and beta chains were TCR-sequenced in 200 to 250 tumor regions, about 64 matched nontumor lung samples and some 60 PBMC samples. In the raw uncorrected reads, each unique combination of TCR and UMI appeared more than ten times on average. Study-level results and caveats: Ubiquitous expanded tumor TCRs were found in blood more often at tumor resection than at routine follow-up. Additional single-cell paired TCR alpha and beta sequencing was considered necessary to confirm, at a functional level, the hypothesis that regional TCRs recognize regional mutations.

In this sample, this clonotype turned up a few times. The specificity of this receptor is unknown. The input lacks base qualities; no much larger clone sits a single base away. In light of the paper, this sample's time point label describes: sample taken at primary tumor resection. Whole RNA extracted from tumor and nontumor lung tissue, or from cryopreserved PBMC samples, was used for TCR sequencing without cell sorting. Samples were obtained from about 69 patients with early-stage, untreated non-small cell lung cancer from the lung TRACERx cohort. Patients were selected for TCR sequencing only if sufficient RNA was available from at least two tumor regions. Receptor libraries were prepared by 5' RACE. Sequencing was performed on a NextSeq 500. To allow correction of PCR and sequencing errors, the TCR library protocol tagged every TCR cDNA molecule with a unique molecular identifier. Concerning the study's data processing: TCR identification, UMI-based error correction and CDR3 extraction were all carried out with Decombinator tools. TCRs above a frequency of 2 per 1,000, corresponding to the top 1% of the tumor frequency distribution, were defined as expanded. Renyi diversity was calculated using the R vegan package after each repertoire was subsampled 100 times to 5,000 TCRs. To build CDR3 similarity networks, amino acid triplet string-kernel similarity was used, and CDR3s were connected when their pairwise similarity was above 0.82. TCRdb reprocessed the public reads (quality trimming at Q25 with fastp, clone calling with MiXCR) and kept in-frame beta chains. For every CDR3 protein sequence, its rows merge into one entry that carries the most common genes and DNA. In this record, the V and J calls reflect TCRdb's handling and not the investigators' own analysis. This sample is represented by around 13,000 distinct CDR3 sequences; about 14% of them were singletons. The top ten hold approximately 40% of the sample.

CDR3 length: 13 amino acids, cysteine to phenylalanine. This entry keeps only the CDR3 DNA: 39 bases, framed from base 1. Looking up the germline V gene (reference sequence) yields CDR1 DFQATT and CDR2 SNEGSKA. Trimming at the junction amounts to 0 bases on V and 0 bases on J, and the germline ends lie 3 bases apart. This chain is built from TRBV20-1 and TRBJ2-1; no D gene is confidently identified. The source material was PBMCs, sampled at surgery. This clonotype originated in a male donor with early-stage non-small cell lung cancer. The CDR3 in this case is CSAREGSYNEQFF. The DNA is as follows: TGCAGTGCTAGAGAGGGCTCCTACAATGAGCAGTTCTTC.